Sequencing of this T cell receptor beta chain was carried out in a study of blood T cell repertoires in COVID-19 (dated by TCRdb to about 2020). Regarding the research as a whole: Samples from collaborators originated in the United States, Italy and Spain and spanned both the acute and convalescent phases of COVID-19. The repertoires were released in a freely available public database meant as a resource for research on the immune response to SARS-CoV-2. Deeply sampled blood TCRbeta repertoires from subjects exposed to, actively infected with, or recovered from COVID-19 were included in the dataset. A de-identified subject ID, COVID-19 status, age in years and sex were almost always included in the sample metadata. The samples were drawn from the first 160 participants of the ongoing ImmuneRACE study and from 950 to 1,500 subjects provided by 6 global collaborators. Where HLA class I and class II types were available, the types were taken from metadata supplied by the sample provider, not from assay-based typing. The prospective study material was composed of cDNA or gDNA derived from T cells, B-cell-depleted T cells, or PBMCs.

Each collaborating institution followed its own protocols to collect whole blood in K2EDTA tubes. For TCRbeta analysis, collaborators shipped samples as frozen whole blood, isolated PBMCs, or DNA extracted from either of those sample types. The immunoSEQ Assay, a bias-controlled multiplex PCR, was used to amplify TCRbeta CDR3 regions from genomic DNA. Regarding the original processing steps: Nucleated cell counts per sample were estimated from amplification of reference gene primers within the assay. Sequence reads were collapsed and filtered to measure the absolute abundance of every unique TCRbeta CDR3 rearrangement. For each sample, productive Simpson clonality was calculated as the square root of Simpson's diversity index across productive rearrangements. In its TCRdb copy, this immuneACCESS table keeps in-frame sequences only and misses some clones. Where compared with another copy, unresolved V genes explain less than half of these, and the others have no known cause. The V and J calls and the clone size are those of that table, but D and trimming were determined from the DNA. The table for this sample lists roughly 32,000 clones; around 90% of them were counted only once. The ten largest make up about 14% of the sample.

In this sample, this clone turned up a few times. Its antigen is not yet known. No much larger clonotype is one base removed from it; base qualities were not supplied. V is cut back by 6 bases and J by 4 bases, with 11 bases in the junction unmatched. The germline V gene specifies SNHLY as CDR1 and FYNNEI as CDR2. Taken from cysteine to phenylalanine, the CDR3 has 15 residues. Only the CDR3 portion is preserved as DNA: 45 bases, with reading frame beginning at the first base. What the study reported, not specific to this receptor: Clinical and demographic metadata were provided uncurated, with the amount varying by source and participant.

The rearranged segments are TRBV2 and TRBJ2-7; TRBD1 fits 8 bases in the junction. The sequencing sample was made of peripheral blood. This TCR came from a man aged 55 to 70 with active COVID-19. The CDR3: CASSGDRGKVYEQYF. The sequence in DNA is TGTGCCAGCAGCGGAGACAGGGGAAAGGTTTACGAGCAGTACTTC.